The rows below give T cell receptor beta chains drawn from one sample of a study of early T cells in non-severe SARS-CoV-2 infection. TCRdb reprocessed the 5' RACE reads via MiXCR and lists one record per CDR3 protein. The sample comprises 70,000 to 95,000 distinct CDR3 sequences, 14% to 15% of which are singletons, and less than 0.6% rests with the top ten. The material sequenced was whole blood. All receptors come from an adult who was a healthcare worker with PCR-confirmed SARS-CoV-2 infection or an uninfected control (not recorded which). The CDR3 runs from the conserved cysteine through the conserved F or W. A D gene is named only where the DNA matches it firmly. Clone size is shown for a subset of rows, as once, few, many or a class of expanded clone.

.	.	TRBV7-3	TRBJ2-6	TGTGCCAGCAGCCCAGGGGACGTAAGCTCTGGGGCCAACGTCCTGACTTTC	CASSPGDVSSGANVLTF
.	.	TRBV4-1	TRBJ2-5	TGCGCCAGCAGCCAAGTAGGGGCTAGTCAAGAGACCCAGTACTTC	CASSQVGASQETQYF
.	.	TRBV21-1	TRBJ2-2	TGTGCCAGCAGCAAAGAAAAGGGCAGTCCAGAGGTGTACGGGGAGCTGTTTTTT	CASSKEKGSPEVYGELFF
.	.	TRBV5-1	TRBJ1-1	TGCGCCAGCAGGGGTCACGAGAACACTGAAGCTTTCTTT	CASRGHENTEAFF
many	TRBD1	TRBV18	TRBJ1-4	TGTGCCAGCTCACTGCTGCAGGGGGATGAAAAACTGTTTTTT	CASSLLQGDEKLFF
many	.	TRBV7-2	TRBJ1-5	TGTGCCAGCAGCTTAGAGCAGGGCAATCAGCCCCAGCATTTT	CASSLEQGNQPQHF
.	.	TRBV6-5	TRBJ2-5	TGTGCCAGCAGTTCATCTAAACACAGGACCGGTTTACGGACCCAGTACTTC	CASSSSKHRTGLRTQYF
.	.	TRBV6-6	TRBJ1-2	TGTGCCAGCAGCCCACAGGGTTCCGACTATGGCTACACCTTC	CASSPQGSDYGYTF
.	TRBD1	TRBV6-5	TRBJ1-4	TGTGCCAGCAGTTACTCAACAGGGGAGAATGAAAAACTGTTTTTT	CASSYSTGENEKLFF
.	.	TRBV30	TRBJ2-5	TGTGCCTGGAGTGTATCGGAGACCCAGTACTTC	CAWSVSETQYF
many	.	TRBV20-1	TRBJ1-1	TGCAGTGCTCTCCAAACGGGAGGGGGTTCCACTGAAGCTTTCTTT	CSALQTGGGSTEAFF
many	TRBD1	TRBV4-1	TRBJ1-1	TGCGCCAGCAGCCAATCCAGGCTCTGGCCGAAAGACAGGGAAGGGGCTGAAGCTTTCTTT	CASSQSRLWPKDREGAEAFF
many	TRBD1	TRBV2	TRBJ2-3	TGTGCCAGCAGCTGGGACAGCGCCAAGCCCTTCACAGATACGCAGTATTTT	CASSWDSAKPFTDTQYF
.	.	TRBV2	TRBJ2-1	TGTGCCAGCATCAGGGGAGGGTCCTACAATGAGCAGTTCTTC	CASIRGGSYNEQFF
many	TRBD2	TRBV5-1	TRBJ2-2	TGCGCCAGCAGCGAATGGGGCTTTTGGACTAGCGGTTCGAACACCGGGGAGCTGTTTTTT	CASSEWGFWTSGSNTGELFF
.	.	TRBV5-1	TRBJ1-3	TGCGCCAGGACCCCTGGCGGGGTTGAATCTGGAAACACCATATATTTT	CARTPGGVESGNTIYF
many	.	TRBV9	TRBJ2-6	TGTGCCAGCAGCGGAAACAGGGCTGGGGCCAACGTCCTGACTTTC	CASSGNRAGANVLTF
.	TRBD2	TRBV6-6	TRBJ2-3	TGTGCCAGCAGGACTAGCGGGGCCACAGATACGCAGTATTTT	CASRTSGATDTQYF
.	.	TRBV10-1	TRBJ2-5	TGCGCCAGCAGTGAGTCTAGGGGCCAAGAGACCCAGTACTTC	CASSESRGQETQYF
.	.	TRBV3-1	TRBJ2-6	TGTGCCAGCAGCGCCAGTTTTGGGGCCAACGTCCTGACTTTC	CASSASFGANVLTF
few	TRBD1	TRBV2	TRBJ1-1	TGTGCCAGCAGTGATACCGGGACAGGGGCTTACGCTGAAGCTTTCTTT	CASSDTGTGAYAEAFF